This T cell receptor (beta chain) originates from a study of OX40 agonist ivuxolimab in advanced cancers. The V segment lost 5 bases and the J segment 6 bases; nucleotides outside the gene matches: 9. The CDR3 is 15 residues long. Germline CDR1 reads SGHAT; CDR2 reads FQNNGV. The assay was immunoSEQ multiplex PCR, and TCRdb's table has in-frame clones only and misses some. The sample carries 25,000 to 35,000 clones, 86% recorded once. The sequences come from CD4+ or CD8+ T cells sorted from blood, collected in a trial of the OX40 agonist ivuxolimab. The origin of this receptor is an adult with an advanced solid tumor such as melanoma, head and neck, liver or kidney cancer. The chain combines TRBV11-2 with TRBJ1-4; 7 nucleotides line up with TRBD1. The CDR3 bases are TGTGCCAGCAGCACGTGGGACAGCTACGATGAAAAACTGTTTTTT. Amino acids: CASSTWDSYDEKLFF.